A selection of T cell receptor beta chains follows, all from one sample in a study of response to subunit inactivated influenza vaccine. TCRdb re-derived calls from the RT-PCR reads in MiXCR, one entry per CDR3 protein. In the table there are some 500,000 distinct CDR3 sequences, approximately 16% of which are singletons. Sequences were derived from CD4+ T cells sorted from PBMCs, sampled around 25 months after vaccination. Every receptor here comes from a man aged 50 to 69 who received an inactivated influenza vaccine. Each CDR3 is given with its conserved first and last residue.

J: TRBJ2-1; V: TRBV4-3; CDR3: CASSQQGLGFDEQFF
J: TRBJ2-7; V: TRBV5-6; CDR3: CASSFSGTGTYEQYF
J: TRBJ2-4; V: TRBV3-1; CDR3: CASGEGKNIQYF
J: TRBJ2-2; V: TRBV14; CDR3: CASSHLSGRGTGELFF
J: TRBJ2-1; V: TRBV5-1; CDR3: CASSLRTGSGNEQFF
J: TRBJ2-3; V: TRBV29-1; CDR3: CSAGTGSSTDTQYF
J: TRBJ1-1; V: TRBV2; CDR3: CASGERGMNTEAFF
J: TRBJ2-1; V: TRBV28; CDR3: CASSPFSLAGGPNNEQFF
J: TRBJ1-5; V: TRBV20-1; CDR3: CSASRDSEGPQHF
J: TRBJ1-3; V: TRBV28; CDR3: CASSSPFKFSGNTIYF
J: TRBJ2-1; V: TRBV3-1; CDR3: CASSPGLAGAVEQFF
J: TRBJ2-1; V: TRBV20-1; CDR3: CSARGGGGGNEQFF
J: TRBJ2-1; V: TRBV3-1; CDR3: CASSPGLAGAHEQFF
J: TRBJ2-1; V: TRBV5-1; CDR3: CASSLVPGSYNEQFF
J: TRBJ1-2; V: TRBV29-1; CDR3: CITSGGASSGYTF
J: TRBJ1-3; V: TRBV5-6; CDR3: CASTRRGPSGNTIYF
J: TRBJ2-5; V: TRBV7-8; CDR3: CASSWAGLAEETQYF
J: TRBJ2-1; V: TRBV24-1; CDR3: CATSDMVDSGQFF
J: TRBJ2-7; V: TRBV29-1; CDR3: CSVGRGPDQQYF
J: TRBJ2-1; V: TRBV9; CDR3: CASSVTSGSTYNEQFF
J: TRBJ2-7; V: TRBV27; CDR3: CASSPGGGRKQYF
J: TRBJ1-3; V: TRBV7-9; CDR3: CASSYGTRQSGNTIYF
J: TRBJ1-1; V: TRBV12-3/TRBV12-4; CDR3: CASSLATSLEAFF
J: TRBJ2-7; V: TRBV20-1; CDR3: CSARDPGRAGGEQYF
J: TRBJ2-1; V: TRBV12-3/TRBV12-4; CDR3: CASSAPGTGYKQFF